Listed below are T cell receptor beta chains from one sample, sequenced in a study of patients and donors after allogeneic stem cell transplantation. TCRdb re-called the RT-PCR reads through MiXCR, storing one row per CDR3 protein. The profile shows fewer than 500,000 distinct CDR3 sequences, more than 15% of them singletons. Sequencing was performed on blood, either unsorted or a sorted T cell fraction (not recorded which). All receptors come from a human donor who was either an allogeneic HSCT recipient or a stem cell or donor lymphocyte infusion donor (not recorded which). It is not recorded whose cells these are; they may come from a transplant donor. The CDR3 runs from the conserved cysteine through the conserved F or W. A D gene is named only where the DNA matches it firmly. Clone size is not always given. Where it is, it says once, few, many or a class for expanded clones.

TRBJ2-7 - TRBV5-6 - TGTGCCAGCAGCTCGCTGACGGGGGAGTCCTACGAGCAGTACTTC CASSSLTGESYEQYF
TRBJ2-1 - TRBV11-2 once TGTGCCAGCAGCTCCCCGCGCGTCGGTAGCGGAAACCGCTACAATGAGCAGTTCTTC CASSSPRVGSGNRYNEQFF
TRBJ2-3 - TRBV25-1 many TGTGCCAGCAGTGAATGGACGCTGACAGATACGCAGTATTTT CASSEWTLTDTQYF
TRBJ1-2 - TRBV30 - TGTGCCTGGACCCGAGGGACGGACTATGGCTACACCTTC CAWTRGTDYGYTF
TRBJ2-2 TRBD1 TRBV9 few TGTGCCAGCAGCTCCGGACAGGGTAGGGGGGAGCTGTTTTTT CASSSGQGRGELFF
TRBJ1-2 - TRBV5-1 few TGCGCCAGCAGCCGAACAGGGCCCCACTATGGCTACACCTTC CASSRTGPHYGYTF
TRBJ1-5 - TRBV28 - TGTGCCAGCACTCGGGATAGCAATCAGCCCCAGCATTTT CASTRDSNQPQHF
TRBJ2-7 TRBD1 TRBV5-1 few TGCGCCAGCAGCTCGCCGGGACAGAGGCAGTACTTC CASSSPGQRQYF
TRBJ1-6 TRBD1 TRBV5-5 - TGTGCCAGCAGCTTGTCCCGGACAGGGATCTCACCCCTCCACTTT CASSLSRTGISPLHF
TRBJ2-1 - TRBV7-9 many TGTGCCAGCAGCGTACTCAATGAGCAGTTCTTC CASSVLNEQFF
TRBJ2-3 - TRBV5-1 few TGCGCCAGCAGCTTGGAGTTGTCAAATACGCAGTATTTT CASSLELSNTQYF
TRBJ1-1 - TRBV12-3/TRBV12-4 - TGTGCCAGCAGTCCGCAACAGGGAGACACTGAAGCTTTCTTT CASSPQQGDTEAFF
TRBJ2-2 TRBD2 TRBV27 few TGTGCCAGCAGTTTTGTTAGCGGGAGGGGCGGGGAGCTGTTTTTT CASSFVSGRGGELFF
TRBJ1-5 - TRBV5-6 few TGTGCCAGCAGCTTGTGGGGTAGCAATCAGCCCCAGCATTTT CASSLWGSNQPQHF
TRBJ2-3 TRBD2 TRBV20-1 - TGCAGTGCTAGAGGCCTGGGGGGCGGGGGGTCCCATTACGGGGATACGCAGTATTTT CSARGLGGGGSHYGDTQYF
TRBJ2-7 - TRBV14 few TGTGCCAGCAGCTCCCCGGGACACACCTACGAGCAGTACTTC CASSSPGHTYEQYF